This T cell receptor beta chain was obtained from a study of T cell repertoires in cytomegalovirus infection. Each CDR3 protein gets one entry after TCRdb re-called the reads with MiXCR. The sample lists approximately 770,000 distinct CDR3 sequences, roughly 29% seen once, with approximately 14% in the top ten. CDR1 is ENHRY and CDR2 is SYGVKD in the germline V gene. V lost 9 bases and J lost 0; bases outside the gene matches: 4. The CDR3 runs 13 residues. Note on this clonotype: The antigen is not known.

J is TRBJ2-7 and V is TRBV10-3, with TRBD1 identical over 8 bases. This receptor was obtained from a human donor in good health (CMV status not recorded). Some clones in this sample may be carry-over from other donors' samples. Sequencing was performed on cultured CD8+ T cells from PBMCs, taken from culture after CMV antigen stimulation. The CDR3 DNA follows: TGTGCCATTTCTGGACAGGGCTCCTACGAGCAGTACTTC. Its protein product is CAISGQGSYEQYF.